This TCR beta chain appears in the sequencing data of a study of shared clonotypes between healthy human individuals. General study points: Genetic and exposure-history diversity was limited by the few donors. Non-shared clonotypes had lower generation probabilities than clonotypes shared by all four sorted-subset donors. The study found about 5% of naive CD4 clonotypes shared across several donors.

In regard to this clone: Its antigen remains unknown.

The CDR3 loop spans 15 amino acids. CDR1 MNHNY and CDR2 SVGAGI come from the germline V gene (reference sequence). The V gene lost 4 bases and the J gene lost 3 bases, with 16 bases spanning the gap. Method: immunoSEQ multiplex PCR; TCRdb's copy keeps in-frame clones and lacks some. The table includes under 2,000,000 clones, 85% to 95% detected once. In the naive CD8 group, cells lacked CD45RO and were positively selected for CCR7, so terminally differentiated effector memory CD45RA+ cells were left out. The V and J genes are TRBV6-6 and TRBJ2-7; D possibly corresponds to TRBD1 (6 bases). This receptor was identified in a man younger than 35 in good health. Sequencing was performed on naive CD8+ T cells sorted from blood. CDR3 nucleotides: TGTGCCAGCAGTTCATCAGACAGGCCTATCTACGAGCAGTACTTC. Translation: CASSSSDRPIYEQYF.